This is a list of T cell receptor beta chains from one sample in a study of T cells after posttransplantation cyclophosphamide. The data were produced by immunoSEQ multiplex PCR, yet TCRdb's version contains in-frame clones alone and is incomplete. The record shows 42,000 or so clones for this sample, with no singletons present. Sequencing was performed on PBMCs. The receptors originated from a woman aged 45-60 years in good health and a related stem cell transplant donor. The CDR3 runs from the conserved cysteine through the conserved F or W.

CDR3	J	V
CASSPRGINSYEQYF	TRBJ2-7	TRBV7-8
CASSEGAVNEKLFF	TRBJ1-4	TRBV6-1
CASSFLTSGETQYF	TRBJ2-5	TRBV7-9
CASGQGAYNSPLHF	TRBJ1-6	TRBV2
CASSEGGPTYEQYF	TRBJ2-7	TRBV6-1
CASSLEGQGAFF	TRBJ1-1	TRBV5-1
CARSLEPAGGPNTGELFF	TRBJ2-2	TRBV5-3
CASSLAGITYEQYF	TRBJ2-7	TRBV2
CASSVSVGGGETQYF	TRBJ2-5	TRBV9
CASSREGGNYGYTF	TRBJ1-2	TRBV5-1
CASSSPVFYNEQFF	TRBJ2-1	TRBV5-6
CASSRKETGSETQYF	TRBJ2-5	TRBV5-4
CASSLGGGYGEETQYF	TRBJ2-5	TRBV27
CASSVDGGSGNTIYF	TRBJ1-3	TRBV9
CASRSRASTGFSVQPQHF	TRBJ1-5	TRBV28
CASSLARLINTGELFF	TRBJ2-2	TRBV7-6
CASSVSNEQFF	TRBJ2-1	TRBV2
CASSSDGGGYTF	TRBJ1-2	TRBV5-6
CSASNLYEQYF	TRBJ2-7	TRBV20-1
CASSLAGQGITEAFF	TRBJ1-1	TRBV7-6
CASDIRRTGQAVF	TRBJ1-6	TRBV6-1
CASSQLISGNTIYF	TRBJ1-3	TRBV4-1
CASSSRAGVGGNTIYF	TRBJ1-3	TRBV7-2
CASSSDRSTDTQYF	TRBJ2-3	TRBV11-2
CASSSQGRGFTDTQYF	TRBJ2-3	TRBV6-5
CASSPYLGTDTDTQYF	TRBJ2-3	TRBV7-9
CASGLVRTDSYEQYF	TRBJ2-7	TRBV12-5
CASSSAGADYGYTF	TRBJ1-2	TRBV7-2
CASSSGDRRGYTF	TRBJ1-2	TRBV9
CASRDRSTYNEQFF	TRBJ2-1	TRBV10-1
CASSQDLAGGLSYNEQFF	TRBJ2-1	TRBV4-1
CASSLGQTTEAFF	TRBJ1-1	TRBV11-2
CSVDPGTGHDEQYF	TRBJ2-7	TRBV29-1
CASSRLGGRPYNTEAFF	TRBJ1-1	TRBV18
CASSSRGGTQETQYF	TRBJ2-5	TRBV27
CASGGGSGNSPLHF	TRBJ1-6	TRBV5-1
CASSPRGARSSYEQYF	TRBJ2-7	TRBV7-2
CAWSSGTGSAGKYF	TRBJ2-5	TRBV30
CASSIVFGLGYNEQFF	TRBJ2-1	TRBV19